The entry below describes one T cell receptor (beta chain). The antigen remains undetermined. This CDR3 contains 15 residues. Trimming shortened V by 6 bases and J by 3 bases, and 18 bases separated the two germline ends. Germline V lookup: CDR1 MNHEY, CDR2 SVGEGT. Individual cDNA molecules were tagged with unique molecular identifiers. A single record per CDR3 protein comes from TCRdb applying MiXCR to the 5' RACE reads. In the table there are tens of thousands of distinct CDR3 sequences, under 15% of which are singletons. These data originate in a study of early T cells in non-severe SARS-CoV-2 infection. Study-level information: RNA in bulk from unsorted whole blood was sequenced, and chains were unpaired.

Study-level results: The study's VDJdb matching favored anti-spike CD8 responses and missed private and CD4 specificities.

The source material was whole blood. The source is an adult who was a healthcare worker with PCR-confirmed SARS-CoV-2 infection or an uninfected control (not recorded which). The chain carries TRBV6-2 or TRBV6-3 and TRBJ2-7; D may match TRBD1 or TRBD2 (6 bases each). CDR3 DNA: TGTGCCAGCAGCAAGGGGGGCTCGGACCTCTACGAGCAGTACTTC. Translating it yields CASSKGGSDLYEQYF.